This T cell receptor (beta chain) was identified in a study of blood T cell repertoires in COVID-19. About the study: Samples taken during acute and convalescent COVID-19 were collected in the United States, Italy and Spain. Sources were T cells, B-cell-depleted T cells, or PBMCs; the material itself was cDNA or gDNA.

In the source study's methods: Estimation of nucleated cell counts relied on the amplification of reference gene primers. The protocol was immunoSEQ multiplex PCR, while the TCRdb copy is restricted to in-frame clones and leaves out a portion. Clone size and V and J calls were adopted from that table, with D and trimming inferred from the DNA. This table holds more than 200,000 clones, about 88% found once. The CDR3 spans 11 residues. V lost 6 bases to trimming and J lost 7 bases; unmatched junction nucleotides: 2. From germline, CDR1 is DFQATT and CDR2 SNEGSKA (reference sequence). The chain links TRBV20-1 to TRBJ1-4; 7 bases align to TRBD1. The sequencing sample was made of peripheral blood. This TCR derives from a man between 65 and 85 years old with acute or convalescent COVID-19. The CDR3 DNA is TGCAGTGCCAGACAGGGTGAAAAACTGTTTTTT. Its translation: CSARQGEKLFF.